The rows below give T cell receptor beta chains drawn from one sample of a study of T cell responses to AZD1222 COVID-19 vaccine. The assay was immunoSEQ multiplex PCR, and TCRdb's table has in-frame clones only and misses some. The sample has 95,000 or so clones, under 90% seen once. Sample: peripheral blood, taken on day 0 of MenACWY control vaccination. The receptors shown here come from an adult in good health. The conserved cysteine and the conserved F or W are not part of the CDR3 here.

TRBV5-1	TRBJ1-2	ASRGQQTNYGYT
TRBV29-1	TRBJ2-3	SATTATLSTDTQY
TRBV7-8	TRBJ2-3	ASSLGPTGGTDTQY
TRBV30	TRBJ1-2	AWSGPRGVRYGYT
TRBV3-1/TRBV3-2	TRBJ2-7	ASSPLAGALGEQY
TRBV19	TRBJ1-2	ASSARQGMNYGYT
TRBV12-3/TRBV12-4	TRBJ1-4	ASRGFEKLF
TRBV30	TRBJ1-5	AWSLGQGGNQPQH
TRBV7-2	TRBJ1-4	ASSLVGGFNEKLF
TRBV2	TRBJ2-1	ASSERGLAGGLNEQF
TRBV10-3	TRBJ1-1	AIRTDKIGVNTEAF
TRBV13	TRBJ2-3	ASNPLGGDPRTDTQY
TRBV5-8	TRBJ1-2	ASSFQGDYGYT
TRBV7-9	TRBJ2-7	ASSPLGGAPDEQY
TRBV7-6	TRBJ1-1	ASSLVTQREDTEAF
TRBV13	TRBJ1-2	ASSLRQGWDGYT
TRBV6-1	TRBJ2-6	ASSGHGQSYGANVLT
TRBV3-1/TRBV3-2	TRBJ2-2	ASSQGDRAGELF
TRBV5-5	TRBJ2-7	ASSFPPSGGEQY
TRBV6-5	TRBJ1-5	ASRPRLSSNQPQH
TRBV6-2/TRBV6-3	TRBJ2-5	ASSYGLAGGQKETQY
TRBV29-1	TRBJ2-2	SSTESNTGELF
TRBV7-2	TRBJ1-5	ASSLGGARNQPQH
TRBV19	TRBJ1-5	ASSMSFYSNQPQH
TRBV19	TRBJ2-5	ASRSTGGGETQY
TRBV7-2	TRBJ1-6	ASSIAGTGATSSPLH
TRBV4-3	TRBJ1-2	ASSPSTMAGYGYT
TRBV6-1	TRBJ1-2	ASSDRGRSYGYT
TRBV10-1	TRBJ1-1	ASSEWGNGPF
TRBV19	TRBJ1-6	ASSTGQGNSPLH
TRBV7-8	TRBJ1-4	ASSLVRDTNEKLF
TRBV6-2/TRBV6-3	TRBJ2-3	ASSYDSASTDTQY
TRBV6-5	TRBJ1-2	ASSPNAYGYT
TRBV5-4	TRBJ1-1	ASSDRDRLTEAF
TRBV6-5	TRBJ1-2	ASSYVGTAHYGYT
TRBV19	TRBJ2-2	ASMGYRGAGELF
TRBV2	TRBJ1-6	ASSPDRFHSPLH
TRBV3-1/TRBV3-2	TRBJ1-1	ASSPQGRGTEAF
TRBV19	TRBJ1-5	ASRVTGNSNQPQH
TRBV18	TRBJ1-6	ASSPGTGGSSPLH
TRBV9	TRBJ1-4	ASRQGSFEKLF
TRBV28	TRBJ1-6	ASTIRQSYNSPLH
TRBV9	TRBJ1-6	ASSVSSVSLLDSANSPLH
TRBV4-1	TRBJ2-4	ASSQVGPAQRLAKNIQY
TRBV5-1	TRBJ1-1	ASSSRENRGEAF
TRBV4-1	TRBJ1-5	ASSQGRGEGKGNQPQH
TRBV20-1	TRBJ2-3	SARVLGSQY
TRBV6-5	TRBJ2-5	ASSYSTIQETQY
TRBV11-2	TRBJ1-3	ASSLGLQGAVGNTIY
TRBV20-1	TRBJ1-2	SASSRIYGYT
TRBV12-3/TRBV12-4	TRBJ2-7	ASSSSYEQY
TRBV25-1	TRBJ2-3	ASSEQGYTDTQY
TRBV4-1	TRBJ2-5	ASSRGTAETQY
TRBV6-5	TRBJ1-1	ASRGQANTEAF
TRBV20-1	TRBJ1-5	SARDQGSQH
TRBV11-3	TRBJ1-3	ASSSGQENTIY
TRBV29-1	TRBJ2-1	SVGLDGNNEQF
TRBV4-3	TRBJ1-1	ASSLDSGLNTEAF
TRBV28	TRBJ1-4	ASSPRGPTNEKLF
TRBV28	TRBJ2-5	ASTDSGGQQETQY